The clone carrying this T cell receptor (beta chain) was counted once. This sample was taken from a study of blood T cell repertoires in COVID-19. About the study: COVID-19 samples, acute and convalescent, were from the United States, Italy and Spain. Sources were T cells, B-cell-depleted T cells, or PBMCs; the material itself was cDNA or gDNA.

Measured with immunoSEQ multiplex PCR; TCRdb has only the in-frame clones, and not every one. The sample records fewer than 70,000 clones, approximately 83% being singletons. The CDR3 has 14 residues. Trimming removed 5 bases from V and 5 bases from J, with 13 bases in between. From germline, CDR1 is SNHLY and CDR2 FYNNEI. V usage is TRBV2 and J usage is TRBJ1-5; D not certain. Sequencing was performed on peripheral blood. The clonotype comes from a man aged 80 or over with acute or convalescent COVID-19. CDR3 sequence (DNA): TGTGCCAGCAGTTGGAAGCGGGGAGATCAGCCCCAGCATTTT. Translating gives CASSWKRGDQPQHF. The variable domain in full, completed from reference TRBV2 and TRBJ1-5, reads EPEVTQTPSHQVTQMGQEVILRCVPISNHLYFYWYRQILGQKVEFLVSFYNNEISEKSEIFDDQFSVERPDGSNFTLKIRSTKLEDSAMYFCASSWKRGDQPQHFGDGTRLSIL.